These T cell receptor beta chains were read from a single sample in a study of blood T cell repertoires in COVID-19. The repertoire was sequenced with immunoSEQ multiplex PCR; TCRdb's copy has only in-frame clones and lacks some. Of fewer than 300,000 clones in the sample, approximately 86% were seen once. Sample: peripheral blood. Every receptor here comes from a human donor with COVID-19, enrolled during active disease. The donor label of this sample is uncertain. Both conserved end residues are part of each CDR3. A D gene is named only where the DNA matches it firmly. Clone size is shown for a subset of rows, as once, few, many or a class of expanded clone.

>TRBJ1-4|.|once|TRBV29-1
TGCAGCGTTCGCCCACAATGGGAGGGCGGGGGAGAAAAACTGTTTTTT
CSVRPQWEGGGEKLFF
>TRBJ1-3|TRBD1|.|TRBV2
TGTGCCAGCAGTGCAGGGGGCATTGGAAACACCATATATTTT
CASSAGGIGNTIYF
>TRBJ1-1|TRBD1|.|TRBV6-2/TRBV6-3
TGTGCCAGCAGCCAACCTAACTACAGGGGAACTGAAGCTTTCTTT
CASSQPNYRGTEAFF
>TRBJ1-2|TRBD1|.|TRBV29-1
TGCAGCGTCGAGATCCAGGGGGCGGGTGGCTACACCTTC
CSVEIQGAGGYTF
>TRBJ2-1|.|.|TRBV7-9
TGTGCCAGCAGAGGGGTAGCTAATGAGCAGTTCTTC
CASRGVANEQFF
>TRBJ2-2|TRBD2|.|TRBV6-4
TGTGCCAGCCCCCAGCGGGAGCCGAACACCGGGGAGCTGTTTTTT
CASPQREPNTGELFF
>TRBJ2-2|TRBD1|.|TRBV7-9
TGTGCCAGCAGCCCAGGACAGGGGGCCGACACCGGGGAGCTGTTTTTT
CASSPGQGADTGELFF
>TRBJ1-1|.|.|TRBV19
TGTGCCAGTAGTATAGGTCAGAGGTTGACTGAAGCTTTCTTT
CASSIGQRLTEAFF
>TRBJ2-2|.|.|TRBV10-3
TGTGCCATCAGTGAACAGGCAACAAAAGCCGGGGAGCTGTTTTTT
CAISEQATKAGELFF
>TRBJ2-7|.|.|TRBV28
TGTGCCAGCAGTCCCGGACTCTACGAGCAGTACTTC
CASSPGLYEQYF
>TRBJ1-4|.|.|TRBV4-1
TGCGCCAGCAGCCAAGATAGGTCACGGCGGGGACTGTTTTTT
CASSQDRSRRGLFF
>TRBJ1-4|.|.|TRBV28
TGTGCCAGCAGCTCCCGGGGGGAGACTAATGAAAAACTGTTTTTT
CASSSRGETNEKLFF
>TRBJ1-6|.|.|TRBV7-3
TGTGCCAGCAGGCAGGATTATAATTCACCCCTCCACTTT
CASRQDYNSPLHF
>TRBJ1-1|.|.|TRBV28
TGTGCCAGCAGGGACCAAACAGGTACCGCTGAAGCTTTCTTT
CASRDQTGTAEAFF
>TRBJ2-1|.|.|TRBV11-2
TGTGCCAGCAGCCCTAGGCTACAGGATGAGCAGTTCTTC
CASSPRLQDEQFF
>TRBJ1-1|TRBD1|once|TRBV9
TGTGCCAGCAGCGTAGGAGACAGGGTGGGTGTGGGGAACACTGAAGCTTTCTTT
CASSVGDRVGVGNTEAFF
>TRBJ2-1|TRBD2|once|TRBV4-2
TGTGCCAGCGGAGAAACTAGCGGGAGAACTTATGAGCAGTTCTTC
CASGETSGRTYEQFF
>TRBJ2-3|.|.|TRBV7-2
TGTGCCAGCAGCCTAGGGGCGTTCACAGATACGCAGTATTTT
CASSLGAFTDTQYF
>TRBJ2-3|TRBD1|.|TRBV28
TGTGCCAGCAGTCTCCAGGGGGTGCCAGATACGCAGTATTTT
CASSLQGVPDTQYF
>TRBJ1-2|.|.|TRBV27
TGTGCCAGCAGTTTATCGGAAACTGGAGGTGGCTACACCTTC
CASSLSETGGGYTF
>TRBJ2-7|.|.|TRBV20-1
TGCAGTGCTAGTATGGCGTACAGCTCCTACGAGCAGTACTTC
CSASMAYSSYEQYF
>TRBJ2-7|.|.|TRBV19
TGTGCCAGTAGTAGAGGATATGTTTACGAGCAGTACTTC
CASSRGYVYEQYF
>TRBJ2-7|.|.|TRBV11-3
TGTGCCAGCAGCTTGCGGGACGGATCCTCCTACGAGCAGTACTTC
CASSLRDGSSYEQYF
>TRBJ1-1|.|once|TRBV28
TGTGCCAGCAGAGGGGGATCGAGCACTGAAGCTTTCTTT
CASRGGSSTEAFF
>TRBJ1-2|TRBD1|.|TRBV9
TGTGCCAGCAGCGTAAACTTCGGACAGGGTGACTATGGCTACACCTTC
CASSVNFGQGDYGYTF
>TRBJ2-5|.|.|TRBV19
TGTGCCAGTAGCACAGGGCTTTCAGAGACCCAGTACTTC
CASSTGLSETQYF
>TRBJ2-7|TRBD1|.|TRBV5-4
TGTGCCAGCAGCCAAGGACAGGTCTACGAGCAGTACTTC
CASSQGQVYEQYF
>TRBJ2-7|TRBD2|.|TRBV5-4
TGTGCCAGCAGCTTGGGACTAGCGGGAAACTACGAGCAGTACTTC
CASSLGLAGNYEQYF
>TRBJ2-3|TRBD1|.|TRBV28
TGTGCCAGCAGTCAAATCCTCGGACAGGGCGGTTTGCATACGCAGTATTTT
CASSQILGQGGLHTQYF
>TRBJ2-1|.|.|TRBV28
TGTGCCAGCAGTTTAGAGTTGTCGGGTACCTACAATGAGCAGTTCTTC
CASSLELSGTYNEQFF
>TRBJ1-1|.|.|TRBV6-5
TGTGCCAGCAGTCACGACAGGCCCGACACTGAAGCTTTCTTT
CASSHDRPDTEAFF
>TRBJ2-1|TRBD2|.|TRBV7-3
TGTGCCAGCAGCTTTCTAGCGGTTGGGTACAATGAGCAGTTCTTC
CASSFLAVGYNEQFF